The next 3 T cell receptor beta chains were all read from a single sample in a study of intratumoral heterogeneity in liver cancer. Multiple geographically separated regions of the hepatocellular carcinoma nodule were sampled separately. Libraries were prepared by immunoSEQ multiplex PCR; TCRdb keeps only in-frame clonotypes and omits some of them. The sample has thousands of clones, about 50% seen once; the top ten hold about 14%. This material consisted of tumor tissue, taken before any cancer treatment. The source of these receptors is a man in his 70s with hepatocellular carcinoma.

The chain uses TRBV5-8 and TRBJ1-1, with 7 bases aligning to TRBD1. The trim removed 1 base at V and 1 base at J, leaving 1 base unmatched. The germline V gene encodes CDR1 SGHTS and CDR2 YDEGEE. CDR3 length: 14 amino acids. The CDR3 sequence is CASSLWTGNTEAFF. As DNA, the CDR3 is TGTGCCAGCAGCTTGTGGACAGGGAACACTGAAGCTTTCTTT.

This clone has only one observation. The CDR3 region is CASSEGGRNSGNTIYF. Here the CDR3 DNA reads TGTGCCAGCAGTGAAGGGGGACGCAACTCTGGAAACACCATATATTTT. The chain has TRBV25-1 and TRBJ1-3, with TRBD1 as a possible D gene (5 bases). V lost 2 bases and J lost 0, with 11 bases in between. Germline CDR1 and CDR2: MGHDK and SYGVNS. The CDR3 covers 16 residues.

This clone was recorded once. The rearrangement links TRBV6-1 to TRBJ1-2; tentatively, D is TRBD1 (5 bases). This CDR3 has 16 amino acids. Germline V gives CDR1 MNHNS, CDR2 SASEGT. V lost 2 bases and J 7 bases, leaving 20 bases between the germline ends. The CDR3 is CASSERIREKMGGYTF. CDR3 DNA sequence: TGTGCCAGCAGTGAACGGATCAGGGAAAAAATGGGTGGCTACACCTTC.